The rows below give T cell receptor beta chains drawn from one sample of a study of early T cells in non-severe SARS-CoV-2 infection. A single record per CDR3 protein comes from TCRdb applying MiXCR to the 5' RACE reads. The sample shows 55,000 to 75,000 distinct CDR3 sequences, about 11% of them seen only once. The sample consisted of whole blood. Source of these receptors: an adult who was a healthcare worker with PCR-confirmed SARS-CoV-2 infection or an uninfected control (not recorded which). The CDR3 runs from the conserved cysteine through the conserved F or W. The D gene is left open where the match is weak. Not all rows give a size; the values are once, few, many and, for expanded clones, a class.

v_call	j_call	d_call	cdr3_length	clone_size	cdr3_nt	cdr3_aa
TRBV6-1	TRBJ1-3	.	12	few	TGTGCCAGCAGTGAACACAGGGACACCATATATTTT	CASSEHRDTIYF
TRBV7-9	TRBJ2-7	.	13	.	TGTGCCGGAGCCCAGACAGCCCCCGGCGAGCAGTACTTC	CAGAQTAPGEQYF
TRBV28	TRBJ2-7	.	14	few	TGTGCCAGCAGTTTACTGACAAATTCCGGGGAGCAGTACTTC	CASSLLTNSGEQYF
TRBV11-1	TRBJ2-1	TRBD1	15	many	TGTGCCAGCAGCGGCTCAGGGGGCGCGAACAATGAGCAGTTCTTC	CASSGSGGANNEQFF
TRBV18	TRBJ2-7	.	14	.	TGTGCCAGCTCACCACCGGCAGCATCCTACGAGCAGTACTTC	CASSPPAASYEQYF
TRBV9	TRBJ2-1	TRBD2	16	many	TGTGCCAGCAGCGCGTCCGGGACTAGCGCCTACAATGAGCAGTTCTTC	CASSASGTSAYNEQFF
TRBV6-5	TRBJ2-5	.	15	few	TGTGCCAGCAGTTACTCCGCCAGCAGCCAAGAGACCCAGTACTTC	CASSYSASSQETQYF
TRBV7-2	TRBJ2-7	.	12	.	TGTGCCAGCAGCTTAAGGCTGAGGGAGCAGTACTTC	CASSLRLREQYF
TRBV5-4	TRBJ2-6	.	15	.	TGTGCCAGCAGCTTGGTGACAGCTGGGGCCAACGTCCTGACTTTC	CASSLVTAGANVLTF
TRBV10-3	TRBJ2-7	.	12	many	TGTGCCATCAGTTGGGGAGAGAACGAGCAGTACTTC	CAISWGENEQYF
TRBV12-3/TRBV12-4	TRBJ1-1	.	11	.	TGTGCCAGCAGTTTGACCTCGACAGCTTTCTTT	CASSLTSTAFF
TRBV7-6	TRBJ2-7	TRBD1	13	few	TGTGCCAGCAGCCCGACAGGGCGGTCCGAGCAGTACTTC	CASSPTGRSEQYF
TRBV11-2	TRBJ2-7	TRBD1	13	.	TGTGCCAGCAGGACCACAGGGGTCCACGAGCAGTACTTC	CASRTTGVHEQYF
TRBV11-3	TRBJ2-7	.	14	.	TGTGCCAGCAACTTAGTCCGGAGGGACTACGAGCAGTACTTC	CASNLVRRDYEQYF
TRBV5-5	TRBJ1-1	.	15	.	TGTGCCAGCAGCTTGGTTTACAGGAGATACACTGAAGCTTTCTTT	CASSLVYRRYTEAFF
TRBV6-5	TRBJ2-7	TRBD2	13	many	TGTGCCAGCAGTTCCGGGGGGACCTACGAGCAGTACTTC	CASSSGGTYEQYF
TRBV3-1	TRBJ2-3	.	15	many	TGTGCCAGCAGCTTTCGGTGGAGCCCCACAGATACGCAGTATTTT	CASSFRWSPTDTQYF
TRBV28	TRBJ2-7	.	16	.	TGTGCCAGCAGTTCGCCCCTTCTTCCTCAACTCGACGAGCAGTACTTC	CASSSPLLPQLDEQYF
TRBV6-2/TRBV6-3	TRBJ2-2	.	14	.	TGTGCCAGCAGTTCAAACGGCCGGACCGGGGAGCTGTTTTTT	CASSSNGRTGELFF
TRBV6-1	TRBJ2-2	.	14	few	TGTGCCAGCAAGGGACCCCCGAACACCGGGGAGCTGTTTTTT	CASKGPPNTGELFF
TRBV28	TRBJ1-5	.	16	many	TGTGCCAGCAGTTTATTCCGGGCGGCTCCAAGTCAGCCCCAGCATTTT	CASSLFRAAPSQPQHF
TRBV12-3/TRBV12-4	TRBJ2-5	TRBD2	14	.	TGTGCCAGCAGTCTAGCGGTGGGGGGTGAGACCCAGTACTTC	CASSLAVGGETQYF
TRBV7-6	TRBJ1-4	TRBD1	14	many	TGTGCCAGCAGCTCCGGGACAGGGGGCGGAAAACTGTTTTTT	CASSSGTGGGKLFF
TRBV14	TRBJ1-6	.	15	many	TGTGCCAGCAGCCCATCTGGCTTCCTCAATTCACCCCTCCACTTT	CASSPSGFLNSPLHF
TRBV7-2	TRBJ1-3	TRBD1	15	.	TGTGCCAGCAGCTTAGGACAGGGGGTCGGAAACACCATATATTTT	CASSLGQGVGNTIYF
TRBV4-2	TRBJ1-5	.	14	many	TGTGCCAGCAGCCCAGGGACATTTCATCAGCCCCAGCATTTT	CASSPGTFHQPQHF
TRBV11-3	TRBJ2-7	.	14	many	TGTGCCAGCAGCTTAGGACGGAATTCCTACGAGCAGTACTTC	CASSLGRNSYEQYF
TRBV2	TRBJ2-1	.	13	many	TGTGCCAGCAGTGAAGCAAGACAGGACCAGCAGTTCTTC	CASSEARQDQQFF
TRBV9	TRBJ1-2	.	14	.	TGTGCCAGCAGCGTAGCAGGAGGACCCTATGGCTACACCTTC	CASSVAGGPYGYTF
TRBV28	TRBJ2-2	.	16	few	TGTGCCAGCAGCTGGGGCCCGCAGGGTTTCACCGGGGAGCTGTTTTTT	CASSWGPQGFTGELFF
TRBV11-2	TRBJ2-3	TRBD2	17	many	TGTGCCAGCAGCACTTTTCGGGATAGCGGGAGCACAGATACGCAGTATTTT	CASSTFRDSGSTDTQYF
TRBV2	TRBJ2-3	TRBD1	16	few	TGTGCCAGCAGTGAAGCATCCCGGGACAGGCGAGATACGCAGTATTTT	CASSEASRDRRDTQYF
TRBV20-1	TRBJ2-3	.	13	few	TGCAGTGCGACGGGACTCAGCACAGATACGCAGTATTTT	CSATGLSTDTQYF
TRBV12-3/TRBV12-4	TRBJ2-1	.	12	.	TGTGCCAGCAGTATGGGCCATGACATCCCTCGTTTC	CASSMGHDIPRF
TRBV6-6	TRBJ1-2	.	14	few	TGTGCCAGCAGTTACAACGGAGGTCCTTATGGCTACACCTTC	CASSYNGGPYGYTF
TRBV28	TRBJ2-3	TRBD1	20	few	TGTGCCAGCAGTTTATTCGGGACAGGAGGTGGTCTAGTCGGGCCAGATACGCAGTATTTT	CASSLFGTGGGLVGPDTQYF
TRBV19	TRBJ2-7	.	15	many	TGTGCCAGTAGTATAGACCTCTCCGGGCCCTACGAGCAGTACTTC	CASSIDLSGPYEQYF
TRBV27	TRBJ2-1	.	15	few	TGTGCCAGCAGTTTATCCCCTCGGACGGTCAATGAGCAGTTCTTC	CASSLSPRTVNEQFF
TRBV5-5	TRBJ2-1	TRBD2	15	.	TGTGCCAGCAGCATGACTAGCGGCCATTCCGGAGAGCAGTTCTTC	CASSMTSGHSGEQFF
TRBV20-1	TRBJ2-2	.	16	few	TGCAGTGCTAGAGATGAGGTAGCACAGAACACCGGGGAGCTGTTTTTT	CSARDEVAQNTGELFF
TRBV20-1	TRBJ1-2	TRBD1	13	many	TGCAGTGCTATAGGACAGGGGAACTATGGCTACACCTTC	CSAIGQGNYGYTF
TRBV7-8	TRBJ2-4	.	16	many	TGTGCCAGCAGCCAGGGCGGGGCGGGAACCAAAAACATTCAGTACTTC	CASSQGGAGTKNIQYF
TRBV11-2	TRBJ2-1	TRBD1	15	many	TGTGCCAGCAGCTCCGGGACAGGGGGCTACAATGAGCAGTTCTTC	CASSSGTGGYNEQFF
TRBV4-1	TRBJ2-2	.	14	many	TGCGCCAGCAGCCAGGATCTAGTAATCGGGGAGCTGTTTTTT	CASSQDLVIGELFF
TRBV7-2	TRBJ2-3	TRBD2	16	.	TGTGCCAGCAGCTTAGTCGGGACTAGCGGCACAGATACGCAGTATTTT	CASSLVGTSGTDTQYF
TRBV11-2	TRBJ2-3	TRBD2	13	few	TGTGCCAGCAGCCTGTCTAGCGGTTACGAAGGGTATTTT	CASSLSSGYEGYF
TRBV29-1	TRBJ1-2	TRBD1	15	many	TGCAGCGTGGCATTCGGAAGTACAGGGGTGCGAGGCTACACCTTC	CSVAFGSTGVRGYTF
TRBV4-1	TRBJ2-5	.	11	many	TGCGCCAGCAGCCATGAGGAGACCCAGTACTTC	CASSHEETQYF
TRBV20-1	TRBJ1-2	TRBD1	12	few	TGCAGTGCACGGACAGGGGGCTATGGCTACACCTTC	CSARTGGYGYTF
TRBV27	TRBJ2-5	TRBD1	14	many	TGTGCCAGCAGTTCGGACAGGGGATGGGAGACCCAGTACTTC	CASSSDRGWETQYF
TRBV28	TRBJ1-3	.	12	few	TGTGCCAGCGCCAGCTCTGGAAACACCATATATTTT	CASASSGNTIYF
TRBV29-1	TRBJ2-1	.	11	few	TGCAGCACAGCTACCGCGGGTGAGCAGTTCTTC	CSTATAGEQFF
TRBV12-3/TRBV12-4	TRBJ1-1	TRBD1	15	many	TGTGCCAGCAGTTTGGGCCCAACAGGGGGATTTGAAGCTTTCTTT	CASSLGPTGGFEAFF
TRBV21-1	TRBJ2-7	.	15	.	TGTGCCAGCAGCAGGCTCGGGGGCGCGACCTACGAGCAGTACTTC	CASSRLGGATYEQYF
TRBV4-1	TRBJ2-1	TRBD2	16	many	TGCGCCAGCAGCGAAATAGCGGGATCCTCCTACAATGAGCAGTTCTTC	CASSEIAGSSYNEQFF
TRBV6-5	TRBJ2-1	TRBD1	17	few	TGTGCCAGCAGTTACTCGCCGGGACAGGGAGGAAAGAATGAGCAGTTCTTC	CASSYSPGQGGKNEQFF
TRBV10-1	TRBJ2-5	.	13	.	TGCGCCAGCAGTCCAACTTCCCAAGAGACCCAGTACTTC	CASSPTSQETQYF
TRBV12-3/TRBV12-4	TRBJ2-7	.	11	many	TGTGCCAGCAGTTCGGGGAAGGAGCAGTACTTC	CASSSGKEQYF
TRBV6-1	TRBJ2-7	TRBD2	14	.	TGTGCCAGCAGTGAAGGCCTAGCGGCTGATGAGCAGTACTTC	CASSEGLAADEQYF